One and the same sample provided the 11 T cell receptor beta chains below, sequenced in a study of human T cells and chemical hapten exposure. Via MiXCR, TCRdb re-called the RACE reads, giving one row per CDR3 protein. The sample lists about 350,000 distinct CDR3 sequences, about 5% occurring once. Regarding time point: pre-sensitization, week 0. Treatment given: therapeutic diphenylcyclopropenone sensitization with weekly scalp DPC. The sample here was whole blood, taken in connection with sensitization to the hapten diphenylcyclopropenone (DPC). Receptors originate from a woman younger than 35 with alopecia areata. Some clones in this sample may be carry-over from other donors' samples.

The table lists this clonotype with a few counts. The CDR3 nucleotides are TGTGCCAGCAGGGGTGTGTCGGGGGCCACTGAAGCTTTCTTT. It encodes CASRGVSGATEAFF. The chain combines TRBV27 with TRBJ1-1; D may be TRBD1 (6 bases). V lost 6 bases and J lost 4, with 15 bases in between. Germline CDR1 MNHEY, CDR2 SMNVEV (reference sequence). The CDR3 consists of 14 residues.

The table lists this clonotype with many counts. CDR3 residues: CASSLGDRGANYGYTF. In DNA form, the CDR3 reads TGCGCCAGCAGCTTGGGGGACAGAGGAGCTAACTATGGCTACACCTTC. The chain uses TRBV5-1 and TRBJ1-2, with TRBD1 identical over 7 bases. Trimming removed 0 bases from V and 0 bases from J; junction bases left unmatched: 5. CDR3 length: 16 amino acids. The V gene's germline CDR1 is SGHRS and CDR2 YFSETQ.

This clonotype was found many times. The genes are TRBV5-5 and TRBJ1-3; 9 bases are shared with TRBD1. The junction had 2 bases not matched to a gene; V was cut back by 0 bases and J by 4 bases. CDR3 length: 15 residues. Germline-derived CDR1 and CDR2 are SGHKS and YYEKEE (reference sequence). The CDR3 region has the DNA TGTGCCAGCAGCTTGGACAGGGGGCTCGGAAACACCATATATTTT. This encodes CASSLDRGLGNTIYF. Using reference TRBV5-5 and TRBJ1-3 for the parts outside the CDR3, the full variable domain is DAGVTQSPTHLIKTRGQQVTLRCSPISGHKSVSWYQQVLGQGPQFIFQYYEKEERGRGNFPDRFSARQFPNYSSELNVNALLLGDSALYLCASSLDRGLGNTIYFGEGSWLTVV.

This clonotype was found many times. V and J are TRBV3-1 and TRBJ2-2; D not resolved. CDR1 is LGHDT and CDR2 is YNNKEL in the germline V gene (reference sequence). V was clipped by 1 base and J by 0 bases, with 6 bases between them. The CDR3 covers 15 residues. The CDR3 nucleotides read TGTGCCAGCAGCCAAGTGGTCGCGAACACCGGGGAGCTGTTTTTT. Its translation: CASSQVVANTGELFF.

This clonotype has a count of ten or more. V is TRBV5-1 and J is TRBJ2-5; D ambiguous. Trimming pared 2 bases from V and 1 base from J, leaving 9 bases between. This CDR3 contains 14 residues. The germline V gene has CDR1 SGHRS and CDR2 YFSETQ. CDR3: CASSFYSSQETQYF. Written as DNA, the CDR3 is TGCGCCAGCAGCTTCTATAGCAGCCAAGAGACCCAGTACTTC.

This clonotype came up many times. The chain recombines TRBV4-1 with TRBJ1-4, with D possibly matching TRBD1 (5 bases). The CDR3 consists of 15 residues. Germline loops: CDR1 MGHRA, CDR2 YSYEKL. Trimming stripped 4 bases from V and 2 bases from J, with 11 bases between. CDR3 protein: CASSPPGTTNEKLFF. In nucleotides, the CDR3 is TGCGCCAGCAGCCCACCTGGGACCACTAATGAAAAACTGTTTTTT.

This clonotype was seen at least ten times. The genes are TRBV5-1 and TRBJ2-3, with TRBD2 identical over 12 bases. The trim removed 6 bases at V and 3 bases at J, leaving 2 bases unmatched. The CDR3 is 14 amino acids. CDR1 SGHRS and CDR2 YFSETQ come from the germline V gene. For the CDR3, the DNA is TGCGCCAGCATGACTAGCGGGGGAACAGATACGCAGTATTTT. Translated: CASMTSGGTDTQYF.

This clonotype was counted only a few times. The rearrangement links TRBV6-6 to TRBJ2-3; no clear D. The CDR3 sequence is 13 residues long. V gave up 2 bases and J gave up 3 bases, with 6 bases separating them. The germline CDR1 and CDR2 sequences are MNHNY and SVGAGI (reference sequence). CDR3 nucleotides: TGTGCCAGCAGTTACATGGGGACAGATACGCAGTATTTT. Its translation is CASSYMGTDTQYF.

The table lists this clonotype with many counts. The chain employs TRBV7-9 and TRBJ1-1, with D possibly TRBD1 on 5 matching bases. From germline, CDR1 is SEHNR and CDR2 FQNEAQ (reference sequence). The V and J ends lost 4 bases and 2 bases respectively, with 17 bases between them. This CDR3 comprises 16 residues. In DNA, the CDR3 is TGTGCCAGCAGCTCACCGGGACGGCACGCAAACACTGAAGCTTTCTTT. It translates to CASSSPGRHANTEAFF.

This clonotype showed up many times. The rearrangement joins TRBV10-3 to TRBJ2-5; no clear D gene. This CDR3 spans 14 amino acids. The V end lost 0 bases, the J end lost 4 bases, and 9 bases lay between the germline ends. The germline CDR1 and CDR2 sequences are ENHRY and SYGVKD. The CDR3 nucleotides are TGTGCCATCAGTGAGTCGGCCCAGTTAGAGACCCAGTACTTC. Translation gives CAISESAQLETQYF.

The V and J genes are TRBV20-1 and TRBJ1-1, with D unresolved. The CDR3 spans 18 residues. V dropped 5 bases and J dropped 1 base, with 26 bases sitting between them. Germline CDR1 DFQATT, CDR2 SNEGSKA (reference sequence). In DNA, the CDR3 is TGCAGTGCTGGTAGAGGAGTAGAGTATTACTGGTCGAACACTGAAGCTTTCTTT. This translates into CSAGRGVEYYWSNTEAFF.